A single sample gave rise to the 4 T cell receptor beta chains below, sequenced in a study of blood T cells in healthy people across ages. Then a second PCR, running about 7 to 11 cycles, was carried out with a sample-barcoded 5' primer and a J-beta primer mix. MiXCR was run by TCRdb on the 5' RACE reads, yielding one entry per CDR3 protein. The repertoire includes some 890,000 distinct CDR3 sequences, under 35% of them detected once, and about 9.4% sits in the top ten. This sample was shared with a second study, whose subject was T cells of mothers and their children.

What was sequenced was blood. Receptors originate from a woman aged 40 to 50 in good health.

A remark on this clonotype: This could be a read error, since a much larger clone is one nucleotide away. The conserved final phenylalanine or tryptophan is absent from the CDR3, which likely points to a read error. The chain uses TRBV12-5 and TRBJ2-1; TRBD2 is a possible D gene (5 bases). Germline assignment: CDR1 LGHNT and CDR2 FRNRAP. The length of the CDR3 is 15 residues. The V gene lost 5 bases and the J gene lost 4 bases, with 15 bases spanning the gap. The DNA for the CDR3 is TGTGCTAGTGGTGAGGGCCGGGGATCTTACAATGAGCAGTTCTCC. Encoded protein: CASGEGRGSYNEQFS.

The chain employs TRBV20-1 and TRBJ2-7; D could derive from TRBD1 or TRBD2 (6 bases each). This CDR3 has 12 amino acids. The V gene's germline CDR1 is DFQATT and CDR2 SNEGSKA (reference sequence). The ends were cut back, 7 bases at V and 6 bases at J, with 16 bases in the middle. The CDR3 DNA sequence: TGCAGTGGCAGGGGAGGTGGGCTCGAGCAGTACTTC. Amino acids: CSGRGGGLEQYF.

This chain connects TRBV7-2 to TRBJ2-5; D is ambiguous. Matching the DNA end better, TRBJ2-7 makes the J call doubtful. CDR3 size: 16 residues. Looked up from germline, CDR1 is SGHTA and CDR2 is FQGNSA. DNA of the CDR3: TGTGCCAGCAGCTTAGCTGGCCCCGCTGGTCACTACGAGCAGTACTTC. It encodes CASSLAGPAGHYEQYF.

This clonotype was seen at least ten times. Compared with germline, one end of the junction differs, possibly owing to a read error. The rearrangement uses TRBV7-7 and TRBJ2-7; no reliable D call. The germline V gene encodes CDR1 SSHAT and CDR2 FNYEAQ (reference sequence). The CDR3 has 13 amino acids. CDR3 sequence reads: CASSLDSAYEQYF. DNA of the CDR3: TGTGCTAGCAGCTTAGACTCAGCCTACGAGCAGTACTTC.